In its sample, the clone carrying this TCR beta chain was seen a few times. TCRdb redid the calling of the 5' RACE reads with MiXCR, one entry per CDR3 protein. The table has 450,000 to 650,000 distinct CDR3 sequences, 20% to 25% seen once. Losses at the gene ends were 6 bases for V and 3 bases for J; bases not matched to a gene: 4. The CDR3 length is 13 residues. The sample originates from a study of T cells after yellow fever vaccination. The sequences come from PBMCs, collected approximately 20 days after the first yellow fever vaccination. The chain employs TRBV12-3 or TRBV12-4 and TRBJ2-7; 8 nucleotides line up with TRBD1. The receptor's source is a man aged 18 to 29 who received the YFV17D yellow fever vaccine. CDR3: CASRDRGNYEQYV. Written as DNA, the CDR3 is TGTGCCAGCAGAGACAGGGGTAACTACGAGCAGTACGTC.